This paragraph covers one T cell receptor (beta chain) sequence. Source study methods: Amplification of reference gene primers was used by the study to estimate nucleated cell counts. The protocol was immunoSEQ multiplex PCR, while the TCRdb copy is restricted to in-frame clones and leaves out a portion. The V and J calls and the clone size are those of that table, but D and trimming were determined from the DNA. The repertoire holds 300,000 to 350,000 clones, with approximately 89% as singletons. The sample comes from a study of blood T cell repertoires in COVID-19. Study as a whole: Acute-phase and convalescent COVID-19 samples originated in the United States, Italy and Spain. PBMCs, B-cell-depleted T cells, or T cells were the source of the cDNA or gDNA that made up the material.

In germline, CDR1 is SGHRS, CDR2 YFSETQ. This CDR3 has 15 amino acids. The J segment lost 5 bases and the V segment lost 0 bases, leaving 7 bases of the junction unmatched. The chain employs TRBV5-1 and TRBJ2-5; 7 bases agree with TRBD1. This receptor was obtained from a woman aged 55-75 years with COVID-19, enrolled during active disease. Material for sequencing was peripheral blood. CDR3 coding DNA: TGCGCCAGCAGCTTGGTGACAGGGCAATCCGAGACCCAGTACTTC. The encoded protein is CASSLVTGQSETQYF.